This T cell receptor beta chain was captured in a study of beta chain features in type 1 diabetes. This CDR3 spans 11 amino acids. The germline gives CDR1 SGDLS, CDR2 YYNGEE. V lost 4 bases and J 9 bases, leaving 10 bases between the germline ends. Every participating donor gave one draw, a heparinised blood sample averaging approximately 120 mL. Each of the CD4+ naive, central memory, regulatory and stem cell-like memory populations was sorted via CD45RO/CCR7/CD25/CD127/CD95/CD27. A few counts support this clone. Its antigen is unknown. Study results and limitations: Sequencing of cDNA might inflate the share of cells that strongly express TCR. Within each of all four CD4+ subsets, Type 1 diabetes patients had TCRB CDR3s that were moderately but significantly shorter.

Isolated RNA was reverse transcribed in full, so expressed TCRB transcripts were sequenced. Sequenced by immunoSEQ multiplex PCR; TCRdb stores in-frame clones only, minus some. The sample includes under 900,000 clones, roughly 17% of them seen just once. The sample consisted of naive CD4+ T cells from blood. The gene calls are TRBV9 and TRBJ1-2; D unresolved. The clonotype was recovered from a young woman in good health. This CDR3 reads CASSHIHRYTF. The CDR3 bases are TGTGCCAGCAGCCACATCCACCGCTACACCTTC.